The text below deals with one TCR beta chain. This sample was included in a study of siplizumab effects on memory and regulatory T cells. Trimming shortened V by 3 bases and J by 8 bases, and 18 bases separated the two germline ends. CDR1 is MDHEN, CDR2 SYDVKM, per germline. The CDR3 totals 15 residues. Method: immunoSEQ multiplex PCR; TCRdb's copy keeps in-frame clones and lacks some. The sample lists some 100,000 clones, 94% occurring once. The sequence was obtained from a human donor in good health. V gene TRBV28 combines with J gene TRBJ2-3; possible D gene TRBD1, 7 bases. The sample was Tregs sorted from blood. CDR3 region: CASSLGGRGAGTQYF. In DNA, the CDR3 is TGTGCCAGCAGTTTGGGCGGCAGGGGGGCGGGTACGCAGTATTTT.